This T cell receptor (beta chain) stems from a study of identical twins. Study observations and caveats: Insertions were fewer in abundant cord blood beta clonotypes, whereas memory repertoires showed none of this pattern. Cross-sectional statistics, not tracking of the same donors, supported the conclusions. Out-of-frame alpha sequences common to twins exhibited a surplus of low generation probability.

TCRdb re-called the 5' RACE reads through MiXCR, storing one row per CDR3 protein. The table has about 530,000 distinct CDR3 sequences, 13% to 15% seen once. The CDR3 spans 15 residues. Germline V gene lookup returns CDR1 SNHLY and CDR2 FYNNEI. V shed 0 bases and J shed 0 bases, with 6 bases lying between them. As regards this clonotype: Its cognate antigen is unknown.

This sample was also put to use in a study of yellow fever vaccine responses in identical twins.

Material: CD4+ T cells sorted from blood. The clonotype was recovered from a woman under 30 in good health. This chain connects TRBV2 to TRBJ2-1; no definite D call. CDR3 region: CASSEAGFSYNEQFF. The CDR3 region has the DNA TGTGCCAGCAGTGAAGCGGGCTTCTCCTACAATGAGCAGTTCTTC. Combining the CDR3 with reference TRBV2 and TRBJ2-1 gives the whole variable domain EPEVTQTPSHQVTQMGQEVILRCVPISNHLYFYWYRQILGQKVEFLVSFYNNEISEKSEIFDDQFSVERPDGSNFTLKIRSTKLEDSAMYFCASSEAGFSYNEQFFGPGTRLTVL.